The sequence of this TCR beta chain was determined in a study of blood T cell repertoires in COVID-19. In the study overall: PBMCs, B-cell-depleted T cells, or T cells were the source of the cDNA or gDNA that made up the material.

Sequenced by immunoSEQ multiplex PCR; TCRdb stores in-frame clones only, minus some. The data hold roughly 500,000 clones, with roughly 88% observed a single time. Grouping used clinical history reported by participants in a survey and questionnaire. CDR3 length equals 15 residues. CDR1 is SGHRS and CDR2 is YFSETQ in the germline V gene. The V end was cut by 1 base, the J end by 3 bases, with 13 bases between. This TCR was sampled from a woman aged 40 to 50 who had recovered from COVID-19. Sequenced: PBMCs or T cells enriched from blood (not recorded which). The chain recombines TRBV5-1 with TRBJ1-1; D not certain. CDR3 amino acids: CASSLIGSTDTEAFF. The DNA for the CDR3 is TGCGCCAGCAGCTTGATCGGGTCTACGGACACTGAAGCTTTCTTT.